Following are 2 T cell receptor beta chains from one sample sequenced in a study of cytomegalovirus exposure and HLA in healthy donors. PCR amplification relied on 60 Vbeta primers (plus 13 Jbeta primers). The repertoire was sequenced with immunoSEQ multiplex PCR; TCRdb's copy has only in-frame clones and lacks some. The data show fewer than 140,000 clones, with over 70% seen just once and less than 3% held by the top ten. Material: PBMCs. These receptors were obtained from a male donor in good health and CMV-seropositive.

V is TRBV15 and J is TRBJ2-2; 10 nucleotides align to TRBD1. CDR1 is LNHNV and CDR2 is YYDKDF in the germline V gene (reference sequence). The V segment lost 7 bases and the J segment 9 bases; nucleotides outside the gene matches: 11. The CDR3 is made up of 15 amino acids. The CDR3: CATTSRTGGSRELFF. The CDR3 DNA is TGTGCCACCACCAGTAGGACAGGGGGTTCGCGGGAGCTGTTTTTT.

The chain links TRBV7-2 to TRBJ2-1; 11 nucleotides line up with TRBD1. The CDR3 spans 16 residues. J lost 10 bases, V lost 5 bases, and 13 bases had no gene match. From germline, CDR1 is SGHTA and CDR2 FQGNSA. The CDR3 nucleotides read TGTGCCAGCAGCAGCCCCGGGACAGGGGGACGGCGGGAGCAGTTCTTC. Its translation: CASSSPGTGGRREQFF.